The next 18 T cell receptor beta chains were all read from a single sample in a study of CD8 T cells in Susac syndrome. The RNA, roughly 0.45 to 1 ug, was put through reverse transcription using random hexamers. TCRdb reprocessed the immunoSEQ multiplex PCR reads with MiXCR, giving one entry per CDR3 protein. The sample includes around 80,000 distinct CDR3 sequences, 94% of them seen just once. Sequencing was carried out using CD8+ T cells from PBMCs. The receptors originated from a human donor with Susac syndrome.

This clonotype came up once. The chain carries TRBV12-3 or TRBV12-4 and TRBJ2-4, with 10 bases identical to TRBD2. This CDR3 is built from 16 residues. J was trimmed by 3 bases and V by 5 bases; bases with no gene match: 7. The CDR3 sequence: CASSTSGGADKNIQYF. CDR3 coding DNA: TGTGCCAGCAGTACCAGCGGGGGGGCCGACAAAAACATTCAGTACTTC.

The chain couples TRBV7-9 to TRBJ2-3, with D possibly being TRBD1 (7 bases). V was pared by 5 bases and J by 7 bases, with 13 bases between. Germline V gives CDR1 SEHNR, CDR2 FQNEAQ (reference sequence). The CDR3 contains 13 residues. CDR3 amino acids: CASSPEGAHTQYF. The CDR3 bases are TGTGCCAGCAGCCCGGAGGGGGCCCATACGCAGTATTTT.

This clonotype came up once. The V call is TRBV9, the J call TRBJ2-1; 11 positions agree with TRBD2. The CDR3 is made up of 16 amino acids. V shed 3 bases and J 5 bases; nucleotides not matched to a gene: 7. Germline V gene data show CDR1 as SGDLS and CDR2 as YYNGEE. The CDR3 here is CASSGIAGGEDNEQFF. The CDR3 coding sequence is TGTGCCAGCAGCGGGATAGCGGGGGGGGAGGACAATGAGCAGTTCTTC. The whole variable domain, filled in from reference TRBV9 and TRBJ2-1, reads DSGVTQTPKHLITATGQRVTLRCSPRSGDLSVYWYQQSLDQGLQFLIQYYNGEERAKGNILERFSAQQFPDLHSELNLSSLELGDSALYFCASSGIAGGEDNEQFFGPGTRLTVL.

The chain combines TRBV6-2 or TRBV6-3 with TRBJ2-7; the D gene is possibly TRBD1 (5 bases). The germline CDR1 and CDR2 sequences are MNHEY and SVGEGT. Between the trimmed V and J ends, which lost 0 bases and 3 bases, there was a span of 6 bases. The CDR3 has 13 amino acids. DNA of the CDR3: TGTGCCAGCAGTTACTCGGACAACTACGAGCAGTACTTC. It translates to CASSYSDNYEQYF.

The V gene is TRBV24-1, the J gene TRBJ2-5; perhaps TRBD1 as D (6 bases). Looked up from germline, CDR1 is KGHDR and CDR2 is SFDVKD. The V gene lost 3 bases and the J gene lost 5 bases, with 12 bases spanning the gap. This CDR3 contains 14 residues. CDR3 nucleotide sequence: TGTGCCACCAGTGATGATCAGGGGCCGGAGACCCAGTACTTC. Residues: CATSDDQGPETQYF.

The rearrangement uses TRBV2 and TRBJ2-7, with 15 nucleotides matching TRBD2. CDR1 SNHLY and CDR2 FYNNEI come from the germline V gene. This CDR3 is built from 14 residues. The trim removed 7 bases at V and 4 bases at J, leaving 2 bases unmatched. CDR3 nucleotides: TGTGCCAGCATGGGACTAGCGGGGGGTTACGAGCAGTACTTC. Protein sequence: CASMGLAGGYEQYF.

The V call is TRBV20-1, the J call TRBJ1-5; D not certain. Deletions cut 2 bases from V and 7 bases from J, with 9 bases between. CDR1 is DFQATT, CDR2 SNEGSKA, per germline (reference sequence). The CDR3 loop spans 12 amino acids. The CDR3 sequence is CSARPDGQPQHF. CDR3 sequence (DNA): TGCAGTGCTAGACCCGATGGGCAGCCCCAGCATTTT.

The chain carries TRBV10-3 and TRBJ2-3; 14 bases match TRBD2. The germline CDR1 and CDR2 sequences are ENHRY and SYGVKD. This CDR3 spans 16 amino acids. V lost 6 bases to trimming and J lost 2 bases; unmatched junction nucleotides: 4. CDR3 nucleotide sequence: TGTGCCATCAGGGGGACTAGCGGGGGACTCACAGATACGCAGTATTTT. The encoded protein is CAIRGTSGGLTDTQYF.

The rearrangement joins TRBV28 to TRBJ1-5; D gene uncertain. Germline CDR1 is MDHEN and CDR2 is SYDVKM. The V end lost 6 bases, the J end lost 10 bases, and 16 bases lay between the germline ends. CDR3 length equals 13 residues. CDR3 nucleotides: TGTGCCAGCAGGAGGGTCCCCCCCGTCCCCCAGCATTTT. Translating gives CASRRVPPVPQHF.

The J gene is TRBJ1-5, the V gene TRBV19; the match to TRBD1 covers 8 bases. V shed 7 bases and J 6 bases; nucleotides not matched to a gene: 11. The CDR3 is made up of 15 amino acids. CDR1 and CDR2 (germline): LNHDA, SQIVND (reference sequence). The CDR3 here is CASIEVAGGVQPQHF. Written as DNA, the CDR3 is TGTGCCAGTATTGAGGTGGCAGGGGGCGTTCAGCCCCAGCATTTT. The variable domain in full, with the rest retrieved from reference TRBV19 and TRBJ1-5, is DGGITQSPKYLFRKEGQNVTLSCEQNLNHDAMYWYRQDPGQGLRLIYYSQIVNDFQKGDIAEGYSVSREKKESFPLTVTSAQKNPTAFYLCASIEVAGGVQPQHFGDGTRLSIL.

This clonotype was seen once. This chain links TRBV9 with TRBJ2-1; no clear D gene. Germline V gene sequence: CDR1 SGDLS, CDR2 YYNGEE. Trimming cost V 0 bases and J 12 bases, with 13 bases left between them. This CDR3 has 13 amino acids. As DNA, the CDR3 is TGTGCCAGCAGCGTAGAATTCGGCGAGAGGCAGTTCTTC. It encodes CASSVEFGERQFF.

This chain links TRBV12-5 with TRBJ2-2; D ambiguous. Per germline, CDR1 LGHNT and CDR2 FRNRAP. V lost 3 bases to trimming and J lost 0 bases, with 2 bases between them. The CDR3 spans 13 residues. DNA for the CDR3: TGTGCTAGTGGTTTTCCGAACACCGGGGAGCTGTTTTTT. This codes for CASGFPNTGELFF.

The CDR3 DNA follows: TGTGCCAGCAGTGGGAAGGACAAGAACACCGGGGAGCTGTTTTTT. Translated: CASSGKDKNTGELFF. The rearrangement joins TRBV6-2 or TRBV6-3 to TRBJ2-2; D is possibly TRBD1 (5 bases). Germline V CDR1 and CDR2: MNHEY, SVGEGT. The CDR3 is 15 residues long. The V and J ends lost 5 bases and 1 base respectively, with 11 bases between them.

This clonotype came up once. The V call is TRBV9, the J call TRBJ2-7; TRBD1 matches 11 bases. The CDR3 loop spans 14 amino acids. The V and J ends lost 4 bases and 9 bases, in that order; junction bases with no gene match: 9. Germline V CDR1 and CDR2: SGDLS, YYNGEE. The CDR3 sequence: CASSPRTGGAMQYF. The CDR3 nucleotides read TGTGCCAGCAGCCCCCGGACAGGGGGCGCGATGCAGTACTTC.

V and J are TRBV6-5 and TRBJ1-2; 11 bases are a match to TRBD1. CDR1 MNHEY and CDR2 SVGAGI come from the germline V gene. With V trimmed by 7 bases and J by 6 bases, 7 bases remained unmatched. The CDR3 contains 14 residues. In DNA form, the CDR3 reads TGTGCCAGCAAAGAGGGACAGGGGGTCGATGGCTACACCTTC. As protein: CASKEGQGVDGYTF.

This chain joins TRBV5-4 and TRBJ2-4; 10 bases are shared with TRBD1. Germline values: CDR1 SGHNT, CDR2 YYREEE (reference sequence). This CDR3 is 15 amino acids long. J gave up 3 bases and V 1 base, and 1 base lay outside the gene matches. The CDR3 loop is CASSLRDRGKNIQYF. CDR3 bases: TGTGCCAGCAGCTTGAGGGACAGGGGCAAAAACATTCAGTACTTC.

This chain joins TRBV7-3 and TRBJ2-1; 9 bases agree with TRBD2. CDR1 and CDR2 (germline): SGHTA, FQGTGA. CDR3 length: 16 residues. The trim removed 4 bases at V and 6 bases at J, leaving 10 bases unmatched. The chain's CDR3 is CASSSRAGGKANEQFF. In DNA, the CDR3 is TGTGCCAGCAGCTCTAGAGCGGGGGGAAAAGCCAATGAGCAGTTCTTC.

This clonotype was detected only once. This sequence joins TRBV3-1 and TRBJ2-5; TRBD1 or TRBD2 may be the D gene (6 bases each). From germline, CDR1 is LGHDT and CDR2 YNNKEL (reference sequence). V lost 1 base and J 5 bases, leaving 17 bases between the germline ends. This CDR3 has 16 residues. The CDR3, as DNA: TGTGCCAGCAGCCAAGCCTGGAGAACAGGGAGGGAGACCCAGTACTTC. As protein: CASSQAWRTGRETQYF.